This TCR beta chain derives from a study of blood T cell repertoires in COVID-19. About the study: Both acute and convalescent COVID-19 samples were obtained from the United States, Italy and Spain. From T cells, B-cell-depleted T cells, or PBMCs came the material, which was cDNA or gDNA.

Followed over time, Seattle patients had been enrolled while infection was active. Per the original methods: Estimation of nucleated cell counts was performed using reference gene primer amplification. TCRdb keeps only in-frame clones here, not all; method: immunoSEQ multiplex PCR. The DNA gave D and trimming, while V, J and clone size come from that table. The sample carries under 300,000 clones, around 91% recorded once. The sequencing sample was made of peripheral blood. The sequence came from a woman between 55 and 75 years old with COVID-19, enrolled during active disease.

The CDR3 here is CASSQGPYMDRGTEAFF. As DNA, the CDR3 is TGCGCCAGCAGCCAAGGCCCCTACATGGACAGGGGCACTGAAGCTTTCTTT. V and J are TRBV4-3 and TRBJ1-1; 9 bases match TRBD1. The CDR3 spans 17 residues. Germline-derived CDR1 and CDR2 are LGHNA and YSLEER. The V gene end was trimmed by 1 base and the J gene end by 4 bases; junction bases not matched to a gene: 10.